These T cell receptor beta chains were read from a single sample in a study of breast tumors, draining lymph nodes, adjacent tissues. TCRdb fed the multiplex PCR reads into MiXCR, producing one record per CDR3 protein. The sample contains fewer than 200,000 distinct CDR3 sequences, 33% of which appear only once. Sequenced input: axillary lymph node tissue. The receptors were sampled from a female donor with breast cancer. Some clones in this sample may be carry-over from other donors' samples. Both conserved end residues are part of each CDR3. D genes are given only for firm matches. Expanded clones get a size class; other rows say once, few or many, or leave the size out.

clone size	V gene	D gene	J gene	CDR3 DNA	CDR3 protein
NA	TRBV12-5	TRBD1	TRBJ1-6	TGTGCTAGTGGTCCCCGGGACAGGGGTCCCCTTGGTTCACCCCTCCACTTT	CASGPRDRGPLGSPLHF
once	TRBV20-1	NA	TRBJ1-2	TGCAGTGCTAGTGGTAACTATGGCTACGCCTTC	CSASGNYGYAF
many	TRBV7-2	NA	TRBJ2-1	TGTGCCAGCAGCTTGAGTAGGGGGAATGAGCAGTTCTTC	CASSLSRGNEQFF
NA	TRBV6-1	NA	TRBJ1-2	TGTGCCAGCAGTACCCGCTGGACAGAGAACTATGGCTACACCTTC	CASSTRWTENYGYTF
NA	TRBV7-3	TRBD2	TRBJ2-3	TGCGCCAGCAACGACAGCGGGAGTGGCACAGATACGCAGTATTTT	CASNDSGSGTDTQYF
many	TRBV20-1	TRBD2	TRBJ2-7	TGCAGTGCTAGAGATAACGTGGCGGGGGGGAACGAGCAGTACTTC	CSARDNVAGGNEQYF
NA	TRBV2	TRBD1	TRBJ2-3	TGTGCCAGTCTTTATAGGGGGCAGGGGCGGTGGAGTGGCACAGATACGCAGTATTTT	CASLYRGQGRWSGTDTQYF
few	TRBV6-5	NA	TRBJ1-5	TGTGCCAGCCAACCCTGGGGTGACGGATATAGCAATCAGCCCCAGCATTTT	CASQPWGDGYSNQPQHF
NA	TRBV2	NA	TRBJ1-5	TGTGCCAGCAGCCGCGCCGGGGGTAGCAATCAGCCCCAGCATTTT	CASSRAGGSNQPQHF
NA	TRBV6-2/TRBV6-3	TRBD2	TRBJ2-3	TGTGCCAGCAGCGAGATTGGGACTAGAGGAACAGATACGCAGTATTTT	CASSEIGTRGTDTQYF
many	TRBV6-5	TRBD1	TRBJ1-4	TGTGCCAGCAGTTACGGACAGGGGGTCTTGGATGAAAAACTGTTTTTT	CASSYGQGVLDEKLFF
many	TRBV5-8	TRBD2	TRBJ2-7	TGTGCCAGCAGCTTGGAGGGGACTAGCGGGGGGGCCCGTGACTTC	CASSLEGTSGGARDF
NA	TRBV7-2	NA	TRBJ2-5	TGTGCCAGCAGCCCCAACGGGGGTCCGGAGACCCAGTACTTC	CASSPNGGPETQYF
many	TRBV10-2	NA	TRBJ2-1	TGCGCCAGCAGGAGGACGGAACTCAATGAGCAGTTCTTC	CASRRTELNEQFF
many	TRBV7-2	NA	TRBJ1-2	TGTGCCAGCAGCTTACTGAGGGAGGGCGGCTACACCTTC	CASSLLREGGYTF
many	TRBV10-3	NA	TRBJ2-3	TGTGCCATCAGCACGACAGAGAGCACAGATACGCAGTATTTT	CAISTTESTDTQYF
many	TRBV2	NA	TRBJ2-5	TGTGCCAGCAGCCCCATGAGCAGGGTAGGACAAGAGACCCAGTACTTC	CASSPMSRVGQETQYF
few	TRBV9	TRBD2	TRBJ2-1	TGTGCCAGCAGCGTGAGCGGGAACTCCTACAATGAGCAGTTCTTC	CASSVSGNSYNEQFF
NA	TRBV6-2/TRBV6-3	NA	TRBJ1-1	TGTGCCAGCACACTCAGGGGTTTTAGCACTGAAGCTTTCTTT	CASTLRGFSTEAFF
many	TRBV7-2	NA	TRBJ1-5	TGTGCCAGCAGCTTAAACAGACATAGCAATCAGCCCCAGCATTTT	CASSLNRHSNQPQHF
NA	TRBV18	NA	TRBJ2-2	TGTGCCAGCTCCCTTCATCCTACTAGCACGGGGTACTCCGGGGAGCTGTTTTTT	CASSLHPTSTGYSGELFF
many	TRBV28	NA	TRBJ1-6	TGTGCCAGCAGTTTCGGGGGGCTCGGACTAAATTCACCCCTCCACTTT	CASSFGGLGLNSPLHF
many	TRBV7-3	NA	TRBJ2-1	TGTGCCAGCAGCCCCCGGGGGACTTGGGAGCAGTTCTTC	CASSPRGTWEQFF
many	TRBV2	TRBD1	TRBJ1-5	TGTGCCAGCGCGTCCAGGGGGCGCCTGGGCAATCAGCCCCAGCATTTT	CASASRGRLGNQPQHF
many	TRBV11-2	TRBD1	TRBJ2-1	TGTGCCAGCAGCCCAAACCGGGACAGGCTCAATGAGCAGTTCTTC	CASSPNRDRLNEQFF
NA	TRBV6-5	NA	TRBJ1-4	TGTGCCAGCAGTCTCTCGTTTGCGGGGTCGGCTAATGAAAAACTGTTTTTT	CASSLSFAGSANEKLFF
many	TRBV6-6	NA	TRBJ2-7	TGTGCCAGCAGTTACTCTTCAGCGGCATACTACGAGCAGTACTTC	CASSYSSAAYYEQYF
NA	TRBV5-4	NA	TRBJ2-7	TGTGCCAGCAGCTTGGGTACAGCGTTAGGCCCCTACGAGCAGTACTTC	CASSLGTALGPYEQYF
many	TRBV9	NA	TRBJ2-7	TGTGCCAGCAGCGTAGAGGCAGGTGAGGAAGAGCAGTACTTC	CASSVEAGEEEQYF
few	TRBV9	NA	TRBJ2-2	TGTGCCAGCAGCGTAGAAGGAGCCTTAACCGGGGAGCCGTTTTTT	CASSVEGALTGEPFF
NA	TRBV19	TRBD1	TRBJ1-1	TGTGCCAGTACCAAACAGGGGAACATGAACACTGAAGCTTTCTTT	CASTKQGNMNTEAFF
NA	TRBV18	NA	TRBJ1-5	TGTGCCAGCCCACCACTTGGCAATCAGCCCCAGCATTTT	CASPPLGNQPQHF
NA	TRBV5-4	NA	TRBJ2-5	TGTGCCAGCAGCCAGAGGACTACGATCGGAGAGACCCAGTACTTC	CASSQRTTIGETQYF
many	TRBV7-2	NA	TRBJ2-3	TGTGCCAGCTCCTCAGGGGGGAGCACAGATACGCAGTATTTT	CASSSGGSTDTQYF
NA	TRBV7-2	NA	TRBJ2-6	TGTGCCAGCAGTCGATTACCGGCCAACGTCCTGACTTTC	CASSRLPANVLTF
many	TRBV19	NA	TRBJ2-2	TGTGCCAGTAGTATAGATGGCCGGGGGTGGGCCGGGGAGCTGTTTTTT	CASSIDGRGWAGELFF
many	TRBV19	NA	TRBJ1-3	TGTGCCAGTAGTACGACCCAGGGCGGAAACACCATATATTTT	CASSTTQGGNTIYF
many	TRBV6-5	TRBD1	TRBJ2-7	TGTGCCAGCAGTTACTCCGGACAGGGCTACGAGCAGTACTTC	CASSYSGQGYEQYF
many	TRBV9	TRBD2	TRBJ2-1	TGTGCCAGCAGCTTGAGCGGGAGGAGGGAGAATGAGCAGTTCTTC	CASSLSGRRENEQFF